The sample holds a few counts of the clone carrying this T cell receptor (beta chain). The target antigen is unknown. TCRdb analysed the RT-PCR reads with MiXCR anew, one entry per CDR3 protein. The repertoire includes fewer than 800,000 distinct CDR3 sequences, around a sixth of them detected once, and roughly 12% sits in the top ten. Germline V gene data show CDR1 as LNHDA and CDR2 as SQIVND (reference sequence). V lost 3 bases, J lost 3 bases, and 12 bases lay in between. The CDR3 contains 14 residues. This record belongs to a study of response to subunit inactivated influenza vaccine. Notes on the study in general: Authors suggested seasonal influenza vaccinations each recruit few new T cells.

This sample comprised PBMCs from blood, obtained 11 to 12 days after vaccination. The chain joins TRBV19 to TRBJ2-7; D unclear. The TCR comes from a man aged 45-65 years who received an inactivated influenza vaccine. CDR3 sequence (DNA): TGTGCCAGTAGTATGGGTTCCAGGAACTACGAGCAGTACTTC. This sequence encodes CASSMGSRNYEQYF.